Included here is one TCR beta chain sequence, with context. Its antigen is undetermined. The CDR3 is 16 amino acids. V shed 3 bases, J shed 6 bases, and the junction held 13 bases outside the gene matches. The germline V gene has CDR1 GTSNPN and CDR2 SVGIG (reference sequence). The data were obtained in a study of CD8+ T cells in alopecia areata. PBMC-derived CD4+ and CD8+ T cells were sorted. Points from the study as a whole: In scalp samples, resident alphabeta T cells of normal skin are also sequenced. Clonality exceeded that of normal scalp in lesional scalp, most notably in alopecia totalis/universalis.

Reverse transcription of extracted RNA yielded cDNA, which provided the sequencing template. Profiled with immunoSEQ multiplex PCR; TCRdb holds only in-frame clones, not every one. In the table there are some 200,000 clones, roughly three fifths of which are singletons. This chain joins TRBV30 and TRBJ2-4; TRBD2 agrees at 8 bases. The specimen sequenced was CD8+ T cells sorted from blood. The TCR sequence derives from a human donor in good health. CDR3: CAWSHGAAGGGNIQYF. In nucleotides, the CDR3 is TGTGCCTGGAGCCACGGAGCGGCGGGGGGTGGAAACATTCAGTACTTC.